Presented here are 30 T cell receptor beta chains from one specimen sequenced in a study of CD8 T cells in Susac syndrome. An input of roughly 0.5 to 1 ug of RNA was subjected to reverse transcription using random hexamers. TCRdb re-called the immunoSEQ multiplex PCR reads with MiXCR, one entry per CDR3 protein. The sample holds around 80,000 distinct CDR3 sequences; approximately 95% are singletons and the top ten take 0.4% to 0.55%. Sequences were obtained from CD8+ T cells from PBMCs. Receptor source: a human donor with Susac syndrome.

The V and J genes are TRBV20-1 and TRBJ1-5, with 8 bases lining up with TRBD1. The CDR3 loop spans 18 amino acids. The junction had 23 bases not matched to a gene; V was cut back by 6 bases and J by 7 bases. In germline, CDR1 is DFQATT, CDR2 SNEGSKA (reference sequence). CDR3 in amino acids: CSAQPPRGLSWETQPQHF. Here the CDR3 DNA reads TGCAGTGCGCAGCCCCCCAGGGGGCTGAGTTGGGAGACACAGCCCCAGCATTTT.

V and J are TRBV12-3 or TRBV12-4 and TRBJ2-3, with 7 bases matching TRBD2. CDR3 length: 13 residues. The V gene end was trimmed by 4 bases and the J gene end by 5 bases; junction bases not matched to a gene: 3. Written as DNA, the CDR3 is TGTGCCAGCAGTTCAGGACTAGTAGATACGCAGTATTTT. Protein product: CASSSGLVDTQYF.

This chain connects TRBV13 to TRBJ1-4; D remains ambiguous. Germline loops: CDR1 PRHDT, CDR2 FYEKMQ (reference sequence). CDR3 length: 14 residues. V lost 2 bases to trimming and J lost 7 bases, with 11 bases between them. CDR3 amino acids: CASSLPQKGEKLFF. CDR3 DNA: TGTGCCAGCAGCTTACCTCAGAAGGGTGAAAAACTGTTTTTT.

The chain links TRBV6-5 to TRBJ2-3; maybe TRBD1 (5 bases). V lost 8 bases to trimming and J lost 8 bases, with 8 bases between them. The CDR3 extends over 10 amino acids. Germline CDR1 is MNHEY and CDR2 is SVGAGI. CDR3 in DNA: TGTGCCAGCGGACAAGTTACGCAGTATTTT. The encoded protein is CASGQVTQYF.

The chain carries TRBV9 and TRBJ1-6, with 10 bases lining up with TRBD1. Losses at the gene ends were 3 bases for V and 9 bases for J; bases not matched to a gene: 3. This CDR3 has 14 amino acids. Germline CDR1 reads SGDLS; CDR2 reads YYNGEE. This chain's CDR3 is CASSAGQGGSPLHF. CDR3 sequence (DNA): TGTGCCAGCAGCGCAGGACAGGGGGGTTCACCCCTCCACTTT. Combining the CDR3 with reference TRBV9 and TRBJ1-6 gives the whole variable domain DSGVTQTPKHLITATGQRVTLRCSPRSGDLSVYWYQQSLDQGLQFLIQYYNGEERAKGNILERFSAQQFPDLHSELNLSSLELGDSALYFCASSAGQGGSPLHFGNGTRLTVT.

The chain carries TRBV27 and TRBJ2-5; TRBD1 matches at 8 bases. The CDR3 length is 14 residues. V lost 8 bases to trimming and J lost 2 bases; unmatched junction nucleotides: 7. Germline lookup yields CDR1 MNHEY and CDR2 SMNVEV (reference sequence). The CDR3 DNA reads as TGTGCCAGCTCATGGACAGGGTATCAAGAGACCCAGTACTTC. As protein: CASSWTGYQETQYF.

This sequence joins TRBV5-6 and TRBJ1-1, with a weak D call TRBD1 (5 bases). Trimming stripped 2 bases from V and 1 base from J, with 15 bases between. In germline, CDR1 is SGHDT, CDR2 YYEEEE. There are 16 residues in the CDR3. CDR3 DNA: TGTGCCAGCAGCTTACTCAGGGCCTCCGGGAACACTGAAGCTTTCTTT. Translated, it gives CASSLLRASGNTEAFF.

CDR3 in DNA: TGTGCCAGCAGCTCAGGGGGACTAATCTACGAGCAGTACTTC. Its protein product is CASSSGGLIYEQYF. This chain joins TRBV7-8 and TRBJ2-7, with D perhaps assigned TRBD1 or TRBD2 (7 bases each). The CDR3 extends over 14 amino acids. Trimming cost V 4 bases and J 3 bases, with 13 bases left between them. CDR1 is SGHVS, CDR2 FQNEAQ, per germline.

This chain uses TRBV12-3 or TRBV12-4 with TRBJ2-5; D not resolved. V shed 7 bases and J shed 5 bases, with 17 bases lying between them. The CDR3 runs 14 residues. CDR3 region: CASTSDSTRETQYF. The DNA for the CDR3 is TGTGCCAGCACCTCGGATAGCACTCGGGAGACCCAGTACTTC.

V gene TRBV6-5 combines with J gene TRBJ2-1; 7 positions agree with TRBD2. Germline V lookup: CDR1 MNHEY, CDR2 SVGAGI. V lost 1 base to trimming and J lost 10 bases; unmatched junction nucleotides: 10. The CDR3 loop spans 15 amino acids. CDR3: CASSYLGGGMGEQFF. The CDR3 nucleotides are TGTGCCAGCAGTTACTTAGGCGGGGGTATGGGAGAGCAGTTCTTC.

The chain recombines TRBV27 with TRBJ1-2; D remains ambiguous. The V gene lost 0 bases and the J gene lost 5 bases, with 13 bases spanning the gap. The CDR3 totals 15 residues. Germline V gene lookup returns CDR1 MNHEY and CDR2 SMNVEV (reference sequence). In DNA, the CDR3 is TGTGCCAGCAGTTTATCGAGATGGCATCCTTATGGCTACACCTTC. Encoded protein: CASSLSRWHPYGYTF.

The V and J genes are TRBV6-5 and TRBJ2-3; TRBD2 aligns across 7 bases. There are 15 residues in the CDR3. Germline CDR1 MNHEY, CDR2 SVGAGI. V was clipped by 4 bases and J by 7 bases; unmatched bases: 11. The CDR3 here is CASSSYRTSIHTQYF. The CDR3 coding sequence is TGTGCCAGCAGTTCGTACAGGACTAGTATTCATACGCAGTATTTT.

The rearrangement links TRBV11-1 to TRBJ2-1, with D possibly matching TRBD2 (5 bases). V shed 5 bases and J shed 10 bases, with 12 bases lying between them. CDR3 size: 12 residues. Germline CDR1 and CDR2: SGHAT and FQDESV (reference sequence). The CDR3 here is CASSLGLMEQFF. The DNA for the CDR3 is TGTGCCAGCAGCCTCGGACTGATGGAGCAGTTCTTC.

The V and J genes are TRBV20-1 and TRBJ2-5; 7 positions agree with TRBD1. Trimming took 0 bases from V and 3 from J; bases not matched to a gene: 7. Germline CDR1 is DFQATT and CDR2 is SNEGSKA (reference sequence). This CDR3 is built from 15 residues. This CDR3 is CSAREDRVRKETQYF. CDR3 coding DNA: TGCAGTGCTAGAGAAGACAGGGTCCGGAAAGAGACCCAGTACTTC.

This clonotype was picked up a small number of times. This rearrangement joins TRBV5-6 to TRBJ1-1, with D possibly being TRBD1 (6 bases). Between the trimmed V and J ends, which lost 0 bases and 8 bases, there was a span of 11 bases. The CDR3 has 13 amino acids. The germline V gene has CDR1 SGHDT and CDR2 YYEEEE. Here the CDR3 reads CASSLEGGREAFF. CDR3 sequence (DNA): TGTGCCAGCAGCTTGGAAGGGGGGCGCGAAGCTTTCTTT.

This sequence joins TRBV27 and TRBJ2-2; D is possibly TRBD1 or TRBD2 (5 bases each). V shed 1 base and J shed 6 bases, with 6 bases lying between them. CDR1 is MNHEY and CDR2 is SMNVEV in the germline V gene (reference sequence). This CDR3 is 13 amino acids long. The DNA of the CDR3 is TGTGCCAGCAGTTTATGGGGACCCGGGGAGCTGTTTTTT. It encodes CASSLWGPGELFF.

The J gene is TRBJ2-7, the V gene TRBV18, with D uncertain. Germline-derived CDR1 and CDR2 are KGHSH and LQKENI. V was clipped by 0 bases and J by 4 bases, with 7 bases between them. This CDR3 has 13 amino acids. CDR3 coding DNA: TGTGCCAGCTCACCACCGGCCGGATACGAGCAGTACTTC. Translated: CASSPPAGYEQYF.

The chain links TRBV20-1 to TRBJ1-5; D remains unclear. This CDR3 is built from 16 residues. The germline CDR1 and CDR2 sequences are DFQATT and SNEGSKA (reference sequence). The ends were cut back, 3 bases at V and 2 bases at J, with 17 bases in the middle. The CDR3 DNA follows: TGCAGTGCTAGTGGGGAGGGCCGGTTCGGCAATCAGCCCCAGCATTTT. It translates to CSASGEGRFGNQPQHF.

This sequence joins TRBV28 and TRBJ2-4; TRBD1 might be the D (6 bases). The V end was cut by 7 bases, the J end by 3 bases, with 16 bases between. The germline V gene has CDR1 MDHEN and CDR2 SYDVKM. The CDR3 runs 15 residues. Written as DNA, the CDR3 is TGTGCCAGCAATAACCTCAGGGGCGGCAAAAACATTCAGTACTTC. Its protein product is CASNNLRGGKNIQYF. Full variable domain (missing parts from reference TRBV28 and TRBJ2-4): DVKVTQSSRYLVKRTGEKVFLECVQDMDHENMFWYRQDPGLGLRLIYFSYDVKMKEKGDIPEGYSVSREKKERFSLILESASTNQTSMYLCASNNLRGGKNIQYFGAGTRLSVL.

This chain connects TRBV7-9 to TRBJ2-1, with D uncertain. The CDR3 contains 13 residues. The V and J ends lost 4 bases and 8 bases respectively, with 12 bases between them. Germline CDR1 is SEHNR and CDR2 is FQNEAQ (reference sequence). CDR3 coding DNA: TGTGCCAGCAGCTGGTTGGGCAGCGATGAGCAGTTCTTC. It codes for CASSWLGSDEQFF.

The chain joins TRBV7-8 to TRBJ1-5, with D tentatively TRBD1 (6 bases). This CDR3 spans 14 amino acids. Trimming left V 5 bases short and J 5 bases short, with 13 bases between. Per the germline V gene, CDR1 is SGHVS and CDR2 is FQNEAQ. The CDR3 DNA reads as TGTGCCAGCAGCAAAGCAGGGGCCGATCAGCCCCAGCATTTT. Translation gives CASSKAGADQPQHF. The full variable domain, its missing parts supplied by reference TRBV7-8 and TRBJ1-5, is GAGVSQSPRYKVAKRGQDVALRCDPISGHVSLFWYQQALGQGPEFLTYFQNEAQLDKSGLPSDRFFAERPEGSVSTLKIQRTQQEDSAVYLCASSKAGADQPQHFGDGTRLSIL.

In this sample, this clonotype turned up once. This rearrangement joins TRBV7-2 to TRBJ2-5; possible D gene TRBD1, 8 bases. The CDR3 is 13 residues long. V lost 9 bases to trimming and J lost 7 bases, with 18 bases between them. Germline loops: CDR1 SGHTA, CDR2 FQGNSA. CDR3 nucleotides: TGTGCCAGTTCCCGACAGGGGAGGGGGACCCAGTACTTC. It yields the protein CASSRQGRGTQYF.

The chain is built from TRBV11-2 and TRBJ2-5; TRBD2 aligns across 7 bases. With 5 bases clipped from V and 5 bases from J, the junction kept 11 bases outside the gene matches. The germline gives CDR1 SGHAT, CDR2 FQNNGV. The CDR3 sequence is 15 residues long. This chain's CDR3 is CASSTRAGRRETQYF. The DNA for the CDR3 is TGTGCCAGCAGCACCCGAGCGGGGCGCCGGGAGACCCAGTACTTC.

The genes are TRBV29-1 and TRBJ2-3, with 7 bases that match TRBD1. The CDR3 totals 13 residues. Germline V gene sequence: CDR1 SQVTM, CDR2 ANQGSEA. V dropped 3 bases and J dropped 3; count of bases not matched to a gene: 3. CDR3 DNA sequence: TGCAGCGTTGACACAGGGGAGACAGATACGCAGTATTTT. This translates into CSVDTGETDTQYF.

V is TRBV9 and J is TRBJ2-3; unclear D gene. V lost 0 bases to trimming and J lost 6 bases, with 14 bases between them. The CDR3 has 15 residues. Per germline, CDR1 SGDLS and CDR2 YYNGEE. CDR3 bases: TGTGCCAGCAGCGTAGGGATTATAAGTAGCGATACGCAGTATTTT. Its protein product is CASSVGIISSDTQYF.

The rearrangement joins TRBV20-1 to TRBJ2-4; no clear D. The CDR3 sequence is 13 residues long. From germline, CDR1 is DFQATT and CDR2 SNEGSKA (reference sequence). V was trimmed by 2 bases and J by 3 bases, leaving 8 bases between them. The CDR3 nucleotides are TGCAGTGCTAGACGGGTAGGCAAAAACATTCAGTACTTC. Translation: CSARRVGKNIQYF.

The chain recombines TRBV7-9 with TRBJ2-5, with D uncertain. Germline V lookup: CDR1 SEHNR, CDR2 FQNEAQ (reference sequence). The CDR3 length is 15 residues. V shed 3 bases and J shed 0 bases, with 11 bases lying between them. The CDR3 is CASSLSTRYQETQYF. The CDR3 DNA follows: TGTGCCAGCAGCTTGAGTACCAGGTACCAAGAGACCCAGTACTTC.

V gene TRBV7-9 combines with J gene TRBJ2-1; possible D gene TRBD2, 5 bases. CDR3 size: 13 residues. Germline V CDR1 and CDR2: SEHNR, FQNEAQ (reference sequence). The V end lost 8 bases, the J end lost 5 bases, and 13 bases lay between the germline ends. CDR3 in amino acids: CASRGQMDNEQFF. Here the CDR3 DNA reads TGTGCCAGCCGGGGTCAGATGGACAATGAGCAGTTCTTC.

This chain links TRBV12-3 or TRBV12-4 with TRBJ1-2; 9 bases align to TRBD1. The CDR3 contains 15 residues. J gave up 6 bases and V 1 base, and 6 bases lay outside the gene matches. In DNA form, the CDR3 reads TGTGCCAGCAGTTTAGAGGGACAGGGACAGCATGGCTACACCTTC. This gives the protein CASSLEGQGQHGYTF.

The V and J genes are TRBV12-3 or TRBV12-4 and TRBJ2-7, with D maybe TRBD2 (6 bases). CDR3 size: 14 residues. V lost 3 bases, J lost 4 bases, and 13 bases lay in between. The CDR3 protein is CASSFHGREYEQYF. The DNA of the CDR3 is TGTGCCAGCAGTTTTCACGGGAGAGAGTACGAGCAGTACTTC.